Listed here are 17 T cell receptor beta chains from one sample, sequenced in a study of blood T cell repertoires in COVID-19. Clones were read by immunoSEQ multiplex PCR, and TCRdb kept only the in-frame ones, dropping some. The profile covers about 400,000 clones, with 70% to 90% appearing a single time and more than 1.5% taken by the ten largest. Sample: PBMCs or T cells enriched from blood (not recorded which). Every receptor here comes from a man aged 35 to 55 in a cohort exposed to, infected with or recovered from COVID-19 (not recorded which).

This chain joins TRBV18 and TRBJ2-1; 7 bases are a match to TRBD1. After removal of 3 bases from V and 5 bases from J, the junction contained 4 bases not matched to a gene. Germline V gives CDR1 KGHSH, CDR2 LQKENI. The CDR3 is 14 amino acids. The CDR3 sequence: CASSPGQRNNEQFF. The DNA of the CDR3 is TGTGCCAGCTCACCGGGACAGAGGAACAATGAGCAGTTCTTC. Together with reference TRBV18 and TRBJ2-1, the CDR3 gives the full variable domain: NAGVMQNPRHLVRRRGQEARLRCSPMKGHSHVYWYRQLPEEGLKFMVYLQKENIIDESGMPKERFSAEFPKEGPSILRIQQVVRGDSAAYFCASSPGQRNNEQFFGPGTRLTVL.

The chain combines TRBV19 with TRBJ1-5; D possibly corresponds to TRBD1 (5 bases). The ends were cut back, 9 bases at V and 2 bases at J, with 17 bases in the middle. The CDR3 spans 15 residues. The germline CDR1 and CDR2 sequences are LNHDA and SQIVND (reference sequence). CDR3 loop: CASTIWGEGNQPQHF. Written as DNA, the CDR3 is TGTGCCAGCACTATATGGGGGGAGGGCAATCAGCCCCAGCATTTT.

V and J are TRBV6-5 and TRBJ1-2, with TRBD1 matching over 7 bases. This CDR3 has 14 residues. The ends lost 3 bases at V and 6 bases at J; junction bases unmatched: 7. Looked up from germline, CDR1 is MNHEY and CDR2 is SVGAGI. This CDR3 reads CASSYRTGSDGYTF. The CDR3 DNA follows: TGTGCCAGCAGTTATAGGACAGGAAGCGATGGCTACACCTTC.

CDR3: CASSLMLQGFYGYTF. As DNA, the CDR3 is TGTGCCAGCAGCTTGATGTTGCAGGGGTTCTATGGCTACACCTTC. V usage is TRBV5-8 and J usage is TRBJ1-2; a weak D match, TRBD1 (6 bases). The CDR3 runs 15 residues. V was clipped by 1 base and J by 4 bases, with 14 bases between them. Germline V lookup: CDR1 SGHTS, CDR2 YDEGEE.

This chain uses TRBV2 with TRBJ1-5; tentatively, D is TRBD1 (5 bases). Germline loops: CDR1 SNHLY, CDR2 FYNNEI. Trimming removed 7 bases at V and 0 bases at J, with 10 bases between. This CDR3 is built from 14 residues. The CDR3 is CASTRGGSNQPQHF. As DNA, the CDR3 is TGTGCCAGCACTAGGGGAGGTAGCAATCAGCCCCAGCATTTT.

V usage is TRBV25-1 and J usage is TRBJ2-5, with D perhaps matching TRBD2 (5 bases). Germline V gene sequence: CDR1 MGHDK, CDR2 SYGVNS. The CDR3 is made up of 15 amino acids. V lost 6 bases, J lost 5 bases, and 19 bases lay in between. The CDR3 sequence: CASSPNAPTGETQYF. The CDR3, as DNA: TGTGCCAGCAGCCCGAATGCACCCACGGGGGAGACCCAGTACTTC.

This clone appeared a few times. The chain has TRBV25-1 and TRBJ2-7, with TRBD1 matching over 7 bases. J lost 1 base, V lost 4 bases, and 10 bases had no gene match. This CDR3 has 16 residues. The germline V gene encodes CDR1 MGHDK and CDR2 SYGVNS. Here the CDR3 DNA reads TGTGCCAGCAGTGGAGGGGTGCAGGGGGTTTCCTACGAGCAGTACTTC. This gives the protein CASSGGVQGVSYEQYF.

A remark on this clone: One junction end does not reproduce the germline sequence, and a read error may be involved. The chain has TRBV5-1 and TRBJ1-5, with 9 bases lining up with TRBD1. Germline V gives CDR1 SGHRS, CDR2 YFSETQ. The CDR3 totals 15 residues. The CDR3 coding sequence is TGCGCCAGCAGCTTGACGGGACAGGGCAACCAGCCCCAGCATTTT. Its translation is CASSLTGQGNQPQHF. Full variable domain (outside the CDR3, taken from reference TRBV5-1 and TRBJ1-5): KAGVTQTPRYLIKTRGQQVTLSCSPISGHRSVSWYQQTPGQGLQFLFEYFSETQRNKGNFPGRFSGRQFSNSRSEMNVSTLELGDSALYLCASSLTGQGNQPQHFGDGTRLSIL.

V gene TRBV6-5 combines with J gene TRBJ2-4; maybe TRBD1 (5 bases). Germline V gene sequence: CDR1 MNHEY, CDR2 SVGAGI. The CDR3 is 13 amino acids. Trimming took 2 bases from V and 6 from J, leaving 8 bases between them. The CDR3 loop is CASSYGARNIQYF. The CDR3 DNA follows: TGTGCCAGCAGTTACGGGGCCCGAAACATTCAGTACTTC.

The CDR3 reads CASSQSGTGNYEQYF. In DNA, the CDR3 is TGTGCCAGCAGCCAATCGGGGACAGGGAACTACGAGCAGTACTTC. This chain connects TRBV3-1 (or the pseudogene TRBV3-2) to TRBJ2-7; 9 positions match TRBD1. This CDR3 has 15 residues. Germline V gene data show CDR1 as LGHDT and CDR2 as YNNKEL (reference sequence). V lost 2 bases to trimming and J lost 3 bases; unmatched junction nucleotides: 5.

The chain is built from TRBV14 and TRBJ1-1, with D possibly being TRBD1 (6 bases). Germline V gives CDR1 SGHDN, CDR2 FVKESK. This CDR3 comprises 16 residues. V was pared by 4 bases and J by 1 base, with 16 bases between. CDR3 region: CASSLQTGTKNTEAFF. The CDR3 nucleotides read TGTGCCAGCAGCCTCCAGACCGGGACAAAGAACACTGAAGCTTTCTTT.

The gene calls are TRBV7-9 and TRBJ2-3, with D unclear. The CDR3 length is 16 residues. Trimming took off 3 bases at V and 2 bases at J, with 15 bases between the two ends. The germline gives CDR1 SEHNR, CDR2 FQNEAQ (reference sequence). CDR3 in DNA: TGTGCCAGCAGCTTTTCCCGACTTGATTCCACAGATACGCAGTATTTT. This translates into CASSFSRLDSTDTQYF.

The chain has TRBV29-1 and TRBJ2-3; TRBD2 matches 9 bases. There are 15 residues in the CDR3. The V gene's germline CDR1 is SQVTM and CDR2 ANQGSEA. V shed 6 bases, J shed 3 bases, and the junction held 10 bases outside the gene matches. CDR3 sequence reads: CSVALAGVVTDTQYF. For the CDR3, the DNA is TGCAGCGTAGCCTTAGCGGGAGTTGTGACAGATACGCAGTATTTT.

This chain uses TRBV27 with TRBJ1-2; D unclear. V lost 4 bases and J lost 0, with 12 bases in between. Per the germline V gene, CDR1 is MNHEY and CDR2 is SMNVEV (reference sequence). CDR3 length: 15 amino acids. CDR3 sequence reads: CASSSSRGPNYGYTF. As DNA, the CDR3 is TGTGCCAGCAGTTCCTCGAGAGGGCCTAACTATGGCTACACCTTC.

The chain joins TRBV20-1 to TRBJ2-3; 8 bases fit TRBD1. Germline trimming cut 3 bases from V and 2 bases from J; bases unmatched to any gene: 10. The germline V gene has CDR1 DFQATT and CDR2 SNEGSKA (reference sequence). This CDR3 region has 16 residues. For the CDR3, the DNA is TGCAGTGCTAGTGCGCCGGGACAGGATATCACAGATACGCAGTATTTT. Protein product: CSASAPGQDITDTQYF.

The chain links TRBV5-6 to TRBJ1-2; D is unclear. The germline CDR1 and CDR2 sequences are SGHDT and YYEEEE. Trimming removed 4 bases at V and 2 bases at J, with 9 bases between. The CDR3 extends over 13 amino acids. CDR3 protein: CASSSRENYGYTF. For the CDR3, the DNA is TGTGCCAGCAGCAGCCGGGAGAACTATGGCTACACCTTC. Filled out from reference TRBV5-6 and TRBJ1-2, the complete variable domain reads DAGVTQSPTHLIKTRGQQVTLRCSPKSGHDTVSWYQQALGQGPQFIFQYYEEEERQRGNFPDRFSGHQFPNYSSELNVNALLLGDSALYLCASSSRENYGYTFGSGTRLTVV.

The CDR3 is CAISESAGRELFF. CDR3 in DNA: TGTGCCATCAGTGAGTCAGCAGGGAGGGAACTGTTTTTT. The chain recombines TRBV10-3 with TRBJ1-4; D might be TRBD1 (5 bases). Germline V gene data show CDR1 as ENHRY and CDR2 as SYGVKD. The CDR3 is 13 amino acids. V lost 0 bases, J lost 12 bases, and 11 bases lay in between.